The clone carrying this T cell receptor beta chain has only a few counts. The CDR3 is 18 amino acids. V shed 3 bases, J shed 2 bases, and the junction held 12 bases outside the gene matches. Germline V gene lookup returns CDR1 SGHKS and CDR2 YYEKEE (reference sequence). This sample was taken from a study of T cell responses to AZD1222 COVID-19 vaccine. The assay was immunoSEQ multiplex PCR, and TCRdb's table has in-frame clones only and misses some. Seen here are about 82,000 clones, about 90% observed once, and the top ten hold 2.5% to 3.5%. This TCR came from an adult who received the AZD1222 COVID-19 vaccine. The source was peripheral blood, collected 28 days after the second AZD1222 dose. J is TRBJ2-2 and V is TRBV5-5; 8 bases align to TRBD1. The CDR3 region has the DNA TGTGCCAGCAGCTATGTCTCCGTGGGGACAGGTAACACCGGGGAGCTGTTTTTT. It codes for CASSYVSVGTGNTGELFF.